This TCR beta chain was captured by sequencing in a study of T cells in Graves' hyperthyroidism and ophthalmopathy. Study conclusions and caveats: Ophthalmopathy, which appeared later, was predicted by the model a median 6.5 months before onset.

Stable Graves' hyperthyroidism meant no ophthalmopathy progression within 18 months. Diagnosis relied on clinical symptoms, serum thyroxine and TRAb, thyroid ultrasound and orbital computed tomography. Cells are PBMCs isolated from around 10 ml of fresh blood. J lost 5 bases, V lost 3 bases, and 7 bases had no gene match. The CDR3 runs 14 residues. Looked up from germline, CDR1 is DFQATT and CDR2 is SNEGSKA (reference sequence). The sample holds a few counts of this clonotype. Its cognate antigen is unknown. Researchers took RNA transcripts and amplified the TCR beta CDR3 regions from them. First-round RT-PCR of the TCR CDR3 relied on the HTBI primer set. One entry per CDR3 protein results from TCRdb running MiXCR on the multiplex PCR reads. The table shows around 300,000 distinct CDR3 sequences, with approximately 14% occurring only once.

The source material was blood. The sequence was obtained from a woman aged 40-49 years with Graves' hyperthyroidism. V is TRBV20-1 and J is TRBJ2-1; 7 nucleotides line up with TRBD2. The CDR3 reads CSASPGTNNNEQFF. Written as DNA, the CDR3 is TGCAGTGCTAGTCCAGGGACTAATAACAATGAGCAGTTCTTC.